Sequencing of this TCR beta chain was carried out in a study of cytomegalovirus exposure and HLA in healthy donors (dated by TCRdb to 2015 to 2018). At the level of the whole study: According to an earlier analysis of around 600 of the donors, some 170 million T cells yielded 100 million or so unique TCR beta sequences and 250 to 350 Gb of sequence data. Both class I and class II loci were covered by HLA typing, at four-digit resolution. In addition to the first cohort of around 670 subjects, a separate validation cohort of some 120 different subjects was used. The study aimed to test whether signatures of past pathogen exposure could be identified by cataloging public T cell receptors. Donor age, sex, ethnicity and CMV serostatus were collected together with the repertoire data. Of the 300 to 450 genotyped donors, roughly 80% were placed in the genetic ancestry cluster associated with self-reported Caucasian donors. Among roughly 400 genotyped donors of the cohort, an average of roughly 230,000 unique TCR beta nucleotide sequences was sequenced per donor, of which about 18% were non-productive. The study used immunosequencing to profile the T cell repertoires of about 670 subjects and linked those repertoires to cytomegalovirus serostatus. Typing coverage differed by locus: A, B, C, DRB1 and DQB1 were typed in roughly 620-630 donors, DQA1 in 522, DPA1 in around 600, and DPB1 in 472. A later analysis re-examined previously published TCR beta repertoires from 600 to 700 donors and added high-resolution HLA genotyping to investigate patterns of TCR occurrence. To predict cytomegalovirus infection status, the study brought together high-throughput TCR immunosequencing, statistical association of individual TCRs with disease status, and machine learning. Four or five DR-DQ haplotypes were handled as single units for association and clustering because linkage in the cohort was strong. All discovery cohort repertoires had been generated on a single sequencing platform. A later genetic analysis used genome-wide SNP genotypes for about 60% of the roughly 700 donors, treating that subset as a discovery cohort. An earlier analysis of around 580 of the donors used high-throughput TCR beta sequencing to judge whether each TCR beta V gene segment behaved as functional or pseudogenic. Approximately 300 gigabases of sequencing data and roughly 81 million unique TCR sequences made up an early release that covered about 640 HLA-typed donors. The later analysis used no new phenotypic data to find candidate immune exposures, relying instead on TCR beta sequences and their occurrence across donors. Broader findings and caveats from the paper: Some IMGT-functional V segments, including TRBV6-2 and TRBV6-3, could not be told apart with the 87-base-pair reads, so those segments were excluded. Seventeen rarely observed V segments, including chromosome 9 orphons, were excluded from the earlier analysis of a few hundred of the donors because counts were too low. Because HLA typing was unavailable for some donors at each locus, only the typed subset was used in association tests. Correlated functional status among segregating V segments might be attributable to linkage disequilibrium, but an unknown experimental factor could not be ruled out. CMV serostatus was the only immune exposure information available for the cohort. At a false discovery rate of 0.05, a later analysis linked about 16,000 TCR beta sequences to specific HLA alleles. Presence/absence analyses assumed roughly uniform sequencing depth across donors, an assumption that may not hold. Compared with the approximately 720-donor mean, donors in an Asian-associated ancestry cluster had fewer N-insertions in productive TCRs, according to a later genetic analysis. When HLA alleles, especially DR and DQ, strongly co-occurred, attributing TCR associations to individual alleles was difficult. A cluster of highly shared sequence variants was judged likely to represent a technical artifact of the sequencing pipeline. In a later analysis, most CMV-associated TCR beta chains were found to appear HLA-restricted, with HLA associations seemingly driven largely by CMV exposure. Most TCR sequences were seen in very few donors, while some public TCRs were found in many individuals. In an earlier analysis of 500 to 650 of the donors, most TCR beta V segments appeared in productive rearrangements about 90% or about 30% of the time, broadly matching IMGT annotations. A further reported finding was that TCR beta sequences accurately predicted the HLA-A and HLA-B alleles for most subjects in the first cohort. A total of 150 to 200 TCR beta chains were listed by the study as associated with cytomegalovirus. In this cohort, only TCR beta chains were sequenced, and detectable features were limited by the absence of alpha or paired-chain data. The classifier was reported to diagnose cytomegalovirus status with high specificity and sensitivity in both the original and validation cohorts. A later analysis found that HLA-associated TCR beta chains were more clonally expanded and had lower generation probabilities than equally common non-associated chains. In vitro tests confirmed that three of the cytomegalovirus-associated TCR beta chains recognize cytomegalovirus antigens. In a later genetic analysis, a missense DCLRE1C variant was associated with V-gene and J-gene trimming of TCR beta chains, and the association was replicated in an independent cohort. In a later analysis, several top co-occurrence clusters were reported to appear linked to parvovirus B19, influenza, CMV and Epstein-Barr virus. In a later analysis, the rate of TCR association differed among HLA loci, with DRB1 alleles having the most associated TCRs and HLA-C alleles having the fewest. It was suggested by the authors that the approach could potentially be generalized to other disease states and immunological phenotypes.

Including the terminal cysteine and phenylalanine, the CDR3 comprises 15 residues. The kept DNA is CDR3 alone, 45 bases in frame from the first base. Taken from the germline V gene (reference sequence), the CDR1 and CDR2 loops are MNHEY and SMNVEV. From V the trimming removes 3 bases and from J it removes 0 bases, while the gene matches leave 2 bases of the junction unaccounted for. To prepare the library, the immunoSEQ multiplex PCR assay was applied. For the multiplex PCR, a mixture combining 60 forward primers for TCR Vbeta segments and 13 reverse primers for TCR Jbeta segments was used. The CDR3 region of rearranged TCR beta genes was amplified from genomic DNA by a multiplex PCR assay. The amplified TCR beta libraries were sequenced on the Illumina HiSeq System as 87-base-pair reads. In the authors' own workflow: A later analysis counted approximately 74 million unique TCR beta chains across the 670 or so repertoires, and around 9.9 million of these chains were shared by at least two donors. To remove PCR and sequencing errors, raw reads were error-corrected and collapsed into unique sequences using a nearest-neighbor algorithm that merged closely related sequences. To assign V, D and J gene segments, CDR3 sequences were aligned to IMGT reference sequences. For a sequence to be retained, a match of at least six nucleotides to both a V gene segment and a J gene segment was required. A rearrangement was called productive if the CDR3 had no stop codons and remained in frame with V and J, and every other rearrangement was called non-productive. CDR3 was defined according to IMGT convention as the region running from the second conserved V-encoded cysteine to the conserved J-encoded phenylalanine. The earlier analysis of approximately 500 of the donors excluded sequences that lacked an unambiguous match to a single V gene segment. In an earlier analysis of some 590 of the donors, a V segment was called functional when productive rearrangements were above 56.7%, and segregating when the standard deviation between donors exceeded 5%. A statistical classification framework was developed to diagnose cytomegalovirus status using the catalog of TCR beta chain sequences. A later analysis assigned V and J genes by comparing TCR nucleotide sequences with IMGT/GENE-DB human TR gene sequences. Using the TCRdist pipeline, a later analysis assigned CDR3 sequences along with most-parsimonious VDJ recombination scenarios. In a later analysis, each TCR beta chain was defined by its CDR3 amino acid sequence together with its V-gene family, and reads without a unique V-gene family were excluded. To address suspected cross-contamination and a sequencing artifact, a later analysis removed some 620 highly shared, low-generation-probability nucleotide sequences. In a later analysis, a clonal expansion index was calculated for each public chain from normalized within-repertoire ranks of inferred template counts. In a later analysis, generation probabilities were computed with a VDJ recombination model fitted to out-of-frame rearrangements, and the resulting probabilities were checked against IGoR. In a later analysis, hypergeometric tests were used to score TCR-TCR, TCR-HLA and TCR-CMV co-occurrence, with a repertoire-size bias correction applied to TCR pairs. False discovery rates were estimated in a later analysis by permuting HLA or CMV assignments 20 times. In a later analysis, co-occurring TCRs were grouped using DBSCAN, with TCRdist sequence similarity added in when clustering inside HLA-allele-positive subsets. For co-occurrence clustering, repertoires with fewer than 30,000 or more than 120,000 public chains were excluded, along with four or five repertoires with anomalous nucleotide sharing. This immuneACCESS table, as held by TCRdb, lists in-frame sequences with V and J called but not all clones. Of the missing ones, under half trace to an unresolved V gene in checked studies; the others have no known cause. The D gene and trimming were derived from the DNA, and the V and J assignments and clone size from that table. The sample contains about 160,000 clones, 82% of them found a single time. The ten largest account for roughly 1.6% of the sample.

The cohort consisted of more than 650 healthy bone marrow donors. Cohort members were all nominally healthy when sampled, although unrecorded immune exposures were likely present. The donor tested CMV seropositive and was one of the 289 seropositive cohort members. A peripheral blood sample was provided by each donor, and peripheral blood mononuclear cells were used for TCR beta sequencing. The Qiagen DNeasy Blood Extraction Kit was used to extract genomic DNA from the blood cell samples. With regard to this clone: What this receptor recognizes is not known. No clone much larger than this one lies a single base away; base qualities are absent.

The receptor was derived from a girl under 18 in good health and CMV-seropositive. The receptor chain draws on TRBV27 and TRBJ1-3, with 7 middle bases fitting TRBD1. The sample comprised PBMCs. The CDR3 reads as follows: CASSLTGYSGNTIYF. DNA sequence: TGTGCCAGCAGTTTGACAGGGTACTCTGGAAACACCATATATTTT.